Below, 16 T cell receptor beta chains from the same sample are listed, as sequenced in a study of radiotherapy plus CTLA-4 blockade in lung cancer. TCRdb keeps only in-frame clones here, not all; method: immunoSEQ multiplex PCR. This table has under 40,000 clones, around 70% appearing once. This specimen consisted of peripheral blood, obtained from a patient treated with radiotherapy plus ipilimumab. Receptors were obtained from a human donor with non-small cell lung cancer who had stable disease on radiotherapy plus ipilimumab.

This clone was detected only once. The chain combines TRBV9 with TRBJ2-3, with D perhaps given as TRBD1 or TRBD2 (6 bases each). The CDR3 loop spans 15 amino acids. The germline gives CDR1 SGDLS, CDR2 YYNGEE. V shed 2 bases and J shed 5 bases, with 15 bases lying between them. The CDR3: CASSVGGVWVDTQYF. The CDR3 DNA reads TGTGCCAGCAGCGTGGGGGGCGTATGGGTAGATACGCAGTATTTT.

The gene calls are TRBV4-1 and TRBJ2-7; no clear D gene. Germline values: CDR1 MGHRA, CDR2 YSYEKL. The CDR3 is made up of 17 amino acids. Between the trimmed V and J ends, which lost 4 bases and 6 bases, there was a span of 25 bases. CDR3 protein: CASSPGSATPRMGEQYF. CDR3 nucleotides: TGCGCCAGCAGCCCTGGGTCCGCGACCCCGAGGATGGGCGAGCAGTACTTC.

The chain recombines TRBV4-3 with TRBJ1-1; 8 positions agree with TRBD1. Per germline, CDR1 LGHNA and CDR2 YSLEER. Unmatched junction bases numbered 4, after V lost 2 bases and J lost 5 bases. The CDR3 loop spans 14 amino acids. The CDR3 loop reads CASSQMDRVTEAFF. The CDR3 coding sequence is TGCGCCAGCAGCCAAATGGACAGGGTTACTGAAGCTTTCTTT.

This clone was detected only once. The chain couples TRBV19 to TRBJ2-7; D remains ambiguous. The CDR3 runs to 14 residues. V lost 5 bases to trimming and J lost 0 bases, with 11 bases between them. CDR1 LNHDA and CDR2 SQIVND come from the germline V gene (reference sequence). CDR3 loop: CASSPSTTSYEQYF. CDR3 sequence (DNA): TGTGCCAGTAGTCCCAGTACCACCTCCTACGAGCAGTACTTC.

The chain combines TRBV6-1 with TRBJ2-6; maybe TRBD1 (6 bases). V lost 3 bases and J lost 0, with 6 bases in between. This CDR3 is built from 15 residues. Looked up from germline, CDR1 is MNHNS and CDR2 is SASEGT. CDR3 protein: CASSDRGSGANVLTF. CDR3 DNA: TGTGCCAGCAGTGACAGGGGCTCTGGGGCCAACGTCCTGACTTTC.

This clone came up once. V gene TRBV28 combines with J gene TRBJ2-2; D call uncertain. The germline gives CDR1 MDHEN, CDR2 SYDVKM. V shed 2 bases and J shed 6 bases, with 10 bases lying between them. The CDR3 has 14 amino acids. CDR3 sequence reads: CASSLVLRAGELFF. In DNA form, the CDR3 reads TGTGCCAGCAGTTTAGTCCTCCGGGCCGGGGAGCTGTTTTTT. The variable domain in full, completed from reference TRBV28 and TRBJ2-2, reads DVKVTQSSRYLVKRTGEKVFLECVQDMDHENMFWYRQDPGLGLRLIYFSYDVKMKEKGDIPEGYSVSREKKERFSLILESASTNQTSMYLCASSLVLRAGELFFGEGSRLTVL.

The rearrangement uses TRBV6-6 and TRBJ1-4; TRBD1 matches at 8 bases. Germline loops: CDR1 MNHNY, CDR2 SVGAGI (reference sequence). The V gene end was trimmed by 7 bases and the J gene end by 8 bases; junction bases not matched to a gene: 12. This CDR3 has 15 residues. CDR3 sequence (DNA): TGTGCCAGCAACGATCAGGGGGCTGTGGGAGAAAAACTGTTTTTT. Amino acids: CASNDQGAVGEKLFF.

This sequence joins TRBV2 and TRBJ2-3, with 8 bases that match TRBD2. Per the germline V gene, CDR1 is SNHLY and CDR2 is FYNNEI. CDR3 length equals 14 residues. The V gene end was trimmed by 4 bases and the J gene end by 4 bases; junction bases not matched to a gene: 4. CDR3 loop: CASSVSAGADTQYF. The CDR3, as DNA: TGTGCCAGCAGTGTGTCAGCGGGAGCAGATACGCAGTATTTT. Full variable domain (remainder filled in from reference TRBV2 and TRBJ2-3): EPEVTQTPSHQVTQMGQEVILRCVPISNHLYFYWYRQILGQKVEFLVSFYNNEISEKSEIFDDQFSVERPDGSNFTLKIRSTKLEDSAMYFCASSVSAGADTQYFGPGTRLTVL.

This clone was seen only once. The rearrangement links TRBV7-2 to TRBJ1-3; the D is unclear. Trimming shortened V by 2 bases and J by 6 bases, and 11 bases separated the two germline ends. The germline gives CDR1 SGHTA, CDR2 FQGNSA. The CDR3 consists of 14 residues. CDR3 residues: CASSLISGTNTIYF. The CDR3 nucleotides read TGTGCCAGCAGCTTAATCAGTGGAACAAACACCATATATTTT.

The chain employs TRBV7-2 and TRBJ1-3; D is unresolved. Germline values: CDR1 SGHTA, CDR2 FQGNSA. The V end lost 3 bases, the J end lost 5 bases, and 5 bases lay between the germline ends. CDR3 length equals 12 residues. The chain's CDR3 is CASSFTRNTIYF. In DNA form, the CDR3 reads TGTGCCAGCAGCTTCACTAGAAACACCATATATTTT.

This clone was counted a few times. This chain joins TRBV25-1 and TRBJ2-1; 9 bases agree with TRBD1. The CDR3 length is 16 residues. Germline CDR1 is MGHDK and CDR2 is SYGVNS. With 4 bases clipped from V and 5 bases from J, the junction kept 9 bases outside the gene matches. The CDR3 nucleotides are TGTGCCAGCAGTGGGGGTAGGACAGGGGTGGACAATGAGCAGTTCTTC. This encodes CASSGGRTGVDNEQFF. Together with reference TRBV25-1 and TRBJ2-1, the CDR3 gives the full variable domain: EADIYQTPRYLVIGTGKKITLECSQTMGHDKMYWYQQDPGMELHLIHYSYGVNSTEKGDLSSESTVSRIRTEHFPLTLESARPSHTSQYLCASSGGRTGVDNEQFFGPGTRLTVL.

This clone was picked up a small number of times. The V gene is TRBV7-2, the J gene TRBJ1-4; tentative D call: TRBD1 (5 bases). Germline V gene sequence: CDR1 SGHTA, CDR2 FQGNSA. Trimming removed 6 bases at V and 2 bases at J, with 13 bases between. CDR3 length equals 15 residues. The CDR3 bases are TGTGCCAGCAGGCCAGGGTCTGCGACTAATGAAAAACTGTTTTTT. Translating gives CASRPGSATNEKLFF.

V gene TRBV6-5 combines with J gene TRBJ1-5; D not resolved. V gave up 0 bases and J gave up 6 bases, with 6 bases separating them. The CDR3 contains 13 residues. CDR1 and CDR2 (germline): MNHEY, SVGAGI. DNA of the CDR3: TGTGCCAGCAGTTACTCCTATAGTCAGCCCCAGCATTTT. Residues: CASSYSYSQPQHF.

The chain is built from TRBV6-6 and TRBJ2-7, with D uncertain. The ends were cut back, 6 bases at V and 2 bases at J, with 5 bases in the middle. This CDR3 has 11 residues. The germline gives CDR1 MNHNY, CDR2 SVGAGI (reference sequence). CDR3 amino acids: CASSDTYEQYF. The CDR3 bases are TGTGCCAGCAGCGATACCTACGAGCAGTACTTC.

The rearrangement links TRBV13 to TRBJ1-5; weak D call: TRBD1 (5 bases). The germline V gene has CDR1 PRHDT and CDR2 FYEKMQ (reference sequence). The CDR3 is made up of 13 amino acids. Trimming removed 3 bases from V and 8 bases from J, with 11 bases in between. The CDR3 sequence: CASSFGVGEPQHF. DNA of the CDR3: TGTGCCAGCAGCTTCGGTGTGGGGGAGCCCCAGCATTTT.

The chain links TRBV30 to TRBJ2-1; D gene uncertain. CDR3 length equals 13 residues. Germline V gives CDR1 GTSNPN, CDR2 SVGIG (reference sequence). Deletions cut 2 bases from V and 8 bases from J, with 13 bases between. The CDR3 sequence is CAWSPPLRDEQFF. In DNA, the CDR3 is TGTGCCTGGAGTCCTCCTTTGAGAGATGAGCAGTTCTTC.